This is a list of T cell receptor beta chains from one sample in a study of blood T cell repertoires in COVID-19. Libraries were prepared by immunoSEQ multiplex PCR; TCRdb keeps only in-frame clonotypes and omits some of them. The table has 20,000 to 25,000 clones, more than 75% seen once. Sample: peripheral blood. These receptors were taken from a man aged 50-59 years with active COVID-19. Both conserved end residues are part of each CDR3. Each record gives: D gene, clone size, V gene, J gene, CDR3 protein, CDR3 DNA. The D gene is left open where the match is weak. The size field is filled for only some rows; it gives once, few, many or a size class.

d_gene: -; abundance: few; v_gene: TRBV27; j_gene: TRBJ1-5; CDR3aa: CASSWGGNQPQHF; CDR3nt: TGTGCCAGCAGTTGGGGCGGAAATCAGCCCCAGCATTTT
d_gene: TRBD2; abundance: -; v_gene: TRBV5-3; j_gene: TRBJ2-3; CDR3aa: CARSLSQAGDPNSTDTQYF; CDR3nt: TGTGCCAGAAGCTTGTCCCAAGCGGGGGACCCTAATAGCACAGATACGCAGTATTTT
d_gene: -; abundance: -; v_gene: TRBV7-8; j_gene: TRBJ2-2; CDR3aa: CASSTRLVGSAGELFF; CDR3nt: TGTGCCAGCAGCACCCGACTAGTAGGTTCCGCCGGGGAGCTGTTTTTT
d_gene: -; abundance: once; v_gene: TRBV3-1/TRBV3-2; j_gene: TRBJ2-2; CDR3aa: CASSQGAVSGELFF; CDR3nt: TGTGCCAGCAGCCAGGGGGCCGTGTCCGGGGAGCTGTTTTTT
d_gene: TRBD1; abundance: -; v_gene: TRBV10-2; j_gene: TRBJ1-2; CDR3aa: CASSENEGGLGYGYTF; CDR3nt: TGCGCCAGCAGTGAGAACGAAGGGGGCCTTGGTTATGGCTACACCTTC
d_gene: TRBD2; abundance: once; v_gene: TRBV7-9; j_gene: TRBJ2-7; CDR3aa: CASSFPAGGYYEQYF; CDR3nt: TGTGCCAGCAGCTTCCCGGCGGGGGGATACTACGAGCAGTACTTC
d_gene: TRBD1; abundance: few; v_gene: TRBV12-3/TRBV12-4; j_gene: TRBJ1-1; CDR3aa: CASSLQGATEAFF; CDR3nt: TGTGCCAGCAGTTTACAGGGGGCCACTGAAGCTTTCTTT
d_gene: -; abundance: -; v_gene: TRBV6-5; j_gene: TRBJ1-1; CDR3aa: CASTSGTEAFF; CDR3nt: TGTGCCAGCACGAGTGGCACTGAAGCTTTCTTT
d_gene: -; abundance: -; v_gene: TRBV4-1; j_gene: TRBJ1-1; CDR3aa: CASSQDPGNTEAFF; CDR3nt: TGCGCCAGCAGCCAAGATCCCGGGAACACTGAAGCTTTCTTT
d_gene: TRBD1; abundance: -; v_gene: TRBV10-3; j_gene: TRBJ2-7; CDR3aa: CAIRDPRGTYEQYF; CDR3nt: TGTGCCATCAGGGACCCCAGGGGGACCTACGAGCAGTACTTC
d_gene: TRBD1; abundance: -; v_gene: TRBV5-8; j_gene: TRBJ1-1; CDR3aa: CASNTGGSEAFF; CDR3nt: TGTGCCAGCAATACAGGGGGCTCAGAAGCTTTCTTT
d_gene: -; abundance: -; v_gene: TRBV12-3/TRBV12-4; j_gene: TRBJ1-1; CDR3aa: CASSLNVAEAFF; CDR3nt: TGTGCCAGCAGTTTGAATGTAGCTGAAGCTTTCTTT
d_gene: -; abundance: -; v_gene: TRBV2; j_gene: TRBJ1-2; CDR3aa: CAREQFYGYTF; CDR3nt: TGTGCCAGGGAACAGTTCTATGGCTACACCTTC
d_gene: -; abundance: -; v_gene: TRBV9; j_gene: TRBJ1-2; CDR3aa: CASSVVGGYGYTF; CDR3nt: TGTGCCAGCAGCGTAGTAGGGGGCTATGGCTACACCTTC
d_gene: -; abundance: -; v_gene: TRBV4-3; j_gene: TRBJ1-2; CDR3aa: CASSPLAGEGGYTF; CDR3nt: TGCGCCAGCAGCCCCCTAGCCGGGGAGGGAGGCTACACCTTC
d_gene: TRBD2; abundance: -; v_gene: TRBV7-2; j_gene: TRBJ2-5; CDR3aa: CASSHRTSTSVGETQYF; CDR3nt: TGTGCCAGCAGCCATCGAACAAGCACTAGCGTCGGAGAGACCCAGTACTTC
d_gene: TRBD1; abundance: -; v_gene: TRBV29-1; j_gene: TRBJ2-6; CDR3aa: CSVGTGTGSLGPEANVLTF; CDR3nt: TGCAGCGTTGGAACCGGGACAGGGAGCCTTGGGCCCGAGGCCAACGTCCTGACTTTC
d_gene: -; abundance: -; v_gene: TRBV3-1/TRBV3-2; j_gene: TRBJ2-5; CDR3aa: CASSQDIAEETQYF; CDR3nt: TGTGCCAGCAGCCAAGATATAGCGGAGGAGACCCAGTACTTC
d_gene: TRBD2; abundance: -; v_gene: TRBV5-6; j_gene: TRBJ2-3; CDR3aa: CASSLLAGGRNTQYF; CDR3nt: TGTGCCAGCAGCTTACTAGCGGGGGGCAGGAATACGCAGTATTTT
d_gene: -; abundance: few; v_gene: TRBV4-1; j_gene: TRBJ1-5; CDR3aa: CASSQGRGPQPQHF; CDR3nt: TGCGCCAGCAGCCAAGGCAGGGGCCCTCAGCCCCAGCATTTT
d_gene: -; abundance: -; v_gene: TRBV5-1; j_gene: TRBJ2-2; CDR3aa: CASSSGDPNTGELFF; CDR3nt: TGCGCCAGCAGTTCGGGGGACCCGAACACCGGGGAGCTGTTTTTT
d_gene: TRBD1; abundance: -; v_gene: TRBV24-1; j_gene: TRBJ1-1; CDR3aa: CATSDSGGEAFF; CDR3nt: TGTGCCACCAGTGATTCAGGGGGTGAAGCTTTCTTT
d_gene: -; abundance: -; v_gene: TRBV2; j_gene: TRBJ1-1; CDR3aa: CASRETANTEAFF; CDR3nt: TGTGCCAGCAGGGAGACAGCGAACACTGAAGCTTTCTTT
d_gene: TRBD1; abundance: -; v_gene: TRBV6-5; j_gene: TRBJ2-7; CDR3aa: CASSFGTGTEQYF; CDR3nt: TGTGCCAGCAGTTTCGGGACAGGGACCGAGCAGTACTTC
d_gene: TRBD2; abundance: -; v_gene: TRBV7-8; j_gene: TRBJ2-1; CDR3aa: CASSFSPPSGGAYNEQFF; CDR3nt: TGTGCCAGCAGCTTTTCACCACCATCGGGGGGGGCCTACAATGAGCAGTTCTTC
d_gene: -; abundance: -; v_gene: TRBV21-1; j_gene: TRBJ2-6; CDR3aa: CASSKNGTGGKGSGANVLTF; CDR3nt: TGTGCCAGCAGCAAAAACGGGACAGGGGGTAAGGGGTCTGGGGCCAACGTCCTGACTTTC
d_gene: TRBD2; abundance: -; v_gene: TRBV28; j_gene: TRBJ2-3; CDR3aa: CASSPVAGANLDTQYF; CDR3nt: TGTGCCAGCAGTCCAGTAGCGGGGGCTAATTTAGATACGCAGTATTTT
d_gene: -; abundance: -; v_gene: TRBV6-1; j_gene: TRBJ1-5; CDR3aa: CASSEWAPGAQHF; CDR3nt: TGTGCCAGCAGTGAATGGGCCCCGGGGGCCCAGCATTTT
d_gene: TRBD2; abundance: -; v_gene: TRBV7-2; j_gene: TRBJ2-1; CDR3aa: CASSSSGNHNEQFF; CDR3nt: TGTGCCAGCAGCTCTAGCGGGAACCACAATGAGCAGTTCTTC
d_gene: -; abundance: -; v_gene: TRBV5-6; j_gene: TRBJ2-5; CDR3aa: CASSLRGQETQYF; CDR3nt: TGTGCCAGCAGCCTGAGGGGGCAAGAGACCCAGTACTTC
d_gene: -; abundance: -; v_gene: TRBV2; j_gene: TRBJ1-2; CDR3aa: CARDSFRTNYGYTF; CDR3nt: TGTGCCAGGGATTCCTTCAGGACAAACTATGGCTACACCTTC
d_gene: -; abundance: -; v_gene: TRBV7-8; j_gene: TRBJ2-3; CDR3aa: CASSPTGSLTDTQYF; CDR3nt: TGTGCCAGCAGTCCGACGGGGTCCCTCACAGATACGCAGTATTTT
d_gene: -; abundance: -; v_gene: TRBV3-1/TRBV3-2; j_gene: TRBJ2-2; CDR3aa: CATHSNTGELFF; CDR3nt: TGTGCCACCCACTCGAACACCGGGGAGCTGTTTTTT
d_gene: TRBD1; abundance: -; v_gene: TRBV10-3; j_gene: TRBJ1-2; CDR3aa: CAIRRTGNPHVGYTF; CDR3nt: TGTGCCATCAGAAGGACAGGCAACCCTCACGTAGGCTACACCTTC
d_gene: -; abundance: once; v_gene: TRBV7-3; j_gene: TRBJ2-7; CDR3aa: CASSRIGTRDEQYF; CDR3nt: TGTGCCAGCAGCCGCATCGGGACACGGGACGAGCAGTACTTC
d_gene: TRBD1; abundance: -; v_gene: TRBV7-9; j_gene: TRBJ1-2; CDR3aa: CASSLGTGVYGYTF; CDR3nt: TGTGCCAGCAGCTTAGGGACAGGGGTTTATGGCTACACCTTC
d_gene: -; abundance: few; v_gene: TRBV14; j_gene: TRBJ2-3; CDR3aa: CASSQRRRSTDTQYF; CDR3nt: TGTGCCAGCAGCCAAAGGCGGCGTTCCACAGATACGCAGTATTTT